These 15 T cell receptor beta chains came from one sample sequenced in a study of cytomegalovirus exposure and HLA in healthy donors. The primer mix had 60 Vbeta and 13 Jbeta primers. Some clones are missing from TCRdb's copy, which holds only in-frame ones; the method was immunoSEQ multiplex PCR. The repertoire has a few hundred thousand clones, around nine tenths of them found once; the top ten carry around 1.7%. Material: PBMCs. Source of these receptors: a girl aged 2-10 years in good health and CMV-seronegative.

The V call is TRBV6-5, the J call TRBJ2-1, with D possibly matching TRBD1 (6 bases). The CDR3 totals 14 residues. Germline CDR1 MNHEY, CDR2 SVGAGI. Trimming stripped 8 bases from V and 9 bases from J, with 20 bases between. The CDR3 loop is CASLADSASSEQFF. CDR3 DNA: TGTGCCAGCCTGGCGGACAGCGCTTCGAGTGAGCAGTTCTTC.

This chain uses TRBV4-2 with TRBJ2-1, with 9 nucleotides matching TRBD1. The V gene end was trimmed by 0 bases and the J gene end by 8 bases; junction bases not matched to a gene: 11. The CDR3 runs 17 residues. CDR1 is LGHNA and CDR2 is YNFKEQ in the germline V gene. The CDR3 sequence is CASSQDPPGQGGYEQFF. CDR3 coding DNA: TGTGCCAGCAGCCAAGATCCGCCGGGACAGGGAGGGTATGAGCAGTTCTTC.

This chain joins TRBV18 and TRBJ2-3, with D possibly matching TRBD1 (5 bases). Germline values: CDR1 KGHSH, CDR2 LQKENI. V was pared by 5 bases and J by 2 bases, with 14 bases between. This CDR3 comprises 15 residues. The CDR3 nucleotides are TGTGCCAGCTCATTCGTCGGACACATCACAGATACGCAGTATTTT. It translates to CASSFVGHITDTQYF.

This chain connects TRBV6-5 to TRBJ2-1, with D tentatively TRBD1 (5 bases). The CDR3 is 14 residues long. From germline, CDR1 is MNHEY and CDR2 SVGAGI. Trimming cost V 2 bases and J 9 bases, with 14 bases left between them. The CDR3 here is CASSYGGWGREQFF. CDR3 DNA sequence: TGTGCCAGCAGTTACGGTGGGTGGGGCCGTGAGCAGTTCTTC.

The chain has TRBV7-9 and TRBJ2-1; 8 bases agree with TRBD2. CDR1 and CDR2 from the germline V gene are SEHNR and FQNEAQ (reference sequence). The ends lost 5 bases at V and 2 bases at J; junction bases unmatched: 8. The CDR3 is 16 residues long. CDR3 DNA: TGTGCCAGCAGCCCTCGAGAAGCGGGAGCCTACAATGAGCAGTTCTTC. It is translated as CASSPREAGAYNEQFF.

This chain connects TRBV27 to TRBJ2-4, with TRBD1 identical over 8 bases. V trimming: 7 bases; J trimming: 3 bases; junction bases outside the gene matches: 8. This CDR3 region has 15 residues. In germline, CDR1 is MNHEY, CDR2 SMNVEV (reference sequence). The CDR3 DNA is TGTGCCAGCAAGAGAACCGGGACAGGCAAAAACATTCAGTACTTC. This sequence encodes CASKRTGTGKNIQYF.

This clone has a single count. The chain has TRBV6-5 and TRBJ1-1; no firm D call. With 7 bases removed from V and 3 bases from J, the gap between germline ends came to 18 bases. The germline V gene encodes CDR1 MNHEY and CDR2 SVGAGI. The CDR3 spans 15 residues. In nucleotides, the CDR3 is TGTGCCAGCATCTTTCTCAAGGACTCCTACACTGAAGCTTTCTTT. It specifies CASIFLKDSYTEAFF.

This CDR3 is CASSPVVAASTDTQYF. CDR3 coding DNA: TGTGCCAGCTCACCAGTCGTAGCGGCTAGCACAGATACGCAGTATTTT. This chain joins TRBV18 and TRBJ2-3; weak D call: TRBD2 (6 bases). V was pared by 2 bases and J by 0 bases, with 12 bases between. This CDR3 contains 16 residues. From germline, CDR1 is KGHSH and CDR2 LQKENI. The full variable domain, its missing parts supplied by reference TRBV18 and TRBJ2-3, is NAGVMQNPRHLVRRRGQEARLRCSPMKGHSHVYWYRQLPEEGLKFMVYLQKENIIDESGMPKERFSAEFPKEGPSILRIQQVVRGDSAAYFCASSPVVAASTDTQYFGPGTRLTVL.

V is TRBV30 and J is TRBJ2-2, with a tentative D call TRBD2 (5 bases). The CDR3 totals 14 residues. Germline lookup yields CDR1 GTSNPN and CDR2 SVGIG (reference sequence). V lost 3 bases and J lost 4, with 12 bases in between. Here the CDR3 reads CAWRRAGITGELFF. The CDR3 DNA follows: TGTGCCTGGAGGCGGGCAGGTATCACCGGGGAGCTGTTTTTT.

V is TRBV11-1 and J is TRBJ1-1; D call uncertain. The CDR3 covers 13 residues. V dropped 5 bases and J dropped 1 base, with 8 bases sitting between them. Germline CDR1 is SGHAT and CDR2 is FQDESV (reference sequence). The CDR3 sequence: CASSLGGNTEAFF. For the CDR3, the DNA is TGTGCCAGCAGCCTAGGAGGGAACACTGAAGCTTTCTTT.

The chain is built from TRBV28 and TRBJ1-4, with 8 bases identical to TRBD1. V dropped 3 bases and J dropped 8; count of bases not matched to a gene: 14. There are 17 residues in the CDR3. CDR1 and CDR2 (germline): MDHEN, SYDVKM. This chain's CDR3 is CASSLGTFQGAREKLFF. CDR3 bases: TGTGCCAGCAGTTTGGGGACCTTCCAGGGGGCAAGGGAAAAACTGTTTTTT.

This clone was found once. The chain has TRBV5-5 and TRBJ2-5, with TRBD1 identical over 7 bases. V was pared by 1 base and J by 1 base, with 4 bases of the junction left unmatched. This CDR3 comprises 15 residues. Germline CDR1 reads SGHKS; CDR2 reads YYEKEE (reference sequence). In DNA, the CDR3 is TGTGCCAGCAGCTTGACAGGGGTCCTCCAAGAGACCCAGTACTTC. Protein: CASSLTGVLQETQYF.

The CDR3 protein is CASSLATGTSGKEQFF. CDR3 nucleotides: TGCGCCAGCAGCTTGGCCACAGGGACTAGCGGGAAAGAGCAGTTCTTC. The V gene is TRBV5-1, the J gene TRBJ2-1; 13 bases fit TRBD2. The trim removed 0 bases at V and 10 bases at J, leaving 7 bases unmatched. The CDR3 length is 16 residues. CDR1 is SGHRS and CDR2 is YFSETQ in the germline V gene.

The chain links TRBV10-1 to TRBJ2-5, with 12 bases matching TRBD1. Per the germline V gene, CDR1 is WNHNN and CDR2 is SYGVQD (reference sequence). The junction had 3 bases not matched to a gene; V was cut back by 0 bases and J by 7 bases. The CDR3 has 15 amino acids. The CDR3 region is CASSESPGQGATQYF. The CDR3 bases are TGCGCCAGCAGTGAGTCTCCGGGACAGGGGGCGACCCAGTACTTC.

The V and J genes are TRBV2 and TRBJ2-1, with D possibly matching TRBD2 (5 bases). Deletions cut 6 bases from V and 0 bases from J, with 9 bases between. The CDR3 covers 14 residues. Germline CDR1 is SNHLY and CDR2 is FYNNEI. CDR3 region: CASRGSDSYNEQFF. CDR3 nucleotides: TGTGCCAGCAGGGGGAGCGACTCCTACAATGAGCAGTTCTTC.